These 26 T cell receptor beta chains were all obtained from the same sample, sequenced in a study of blood T cells in healthy people across ages. A J-beta primer mix and a sample-barcoded 5' primer were used in a second PCR of about 6 to 12 cycles. TCRdb re-analysed the 5' RACE reads in MiXCR, keeping a single row per CDR3 protein. Of around 970,000 distinct CDR3 sequences in the sample, just over 50% are singletons; the top ten hold about 22%. Specimen: blood. The receptors originated from a woman aged 55-69 years in good health.

The rearrangement links TRBV5-1 to TRBJ2-5; D gene uncertain. Between the trimmed V and J ends, which lost 0 bases and 6 bases, there was a span of 6 bases. The germline V gene has CDR1 SGHRS and CDR2 YFSETQ. This CDR3 is built from 12 residues. The CDR3 here is CASSLGGQTQYF. The CDR3 DNA is TGCGCCAGCAGCTTGGGCGGACAGACCCAGTACTTC.

This clonotype was observed once. The V and J genes are TRBV3-1 and TRBJ2-3, with TRBD1 identical over 7 bases. Per germline, CDR1 LGHDT and CDR2 YNNKEL (reference sequence). The junction had 5 bases not matched to a gene; V was cut back by 4 bases and J by 1 base. The CDR3 is made up of 15 amino acids. The chain's CDR3 is CASSPVGQGTDTQYF. The CDR3 nucleotides read TGTGCCAGCAGCCCGGTAGGACAGGGCACAGATACGCAGTATTTT.

The chain uses TRBV5-5 and TRBJ2-7; the D is unclear. Between the trimmed V and J ends, which lost 0 bases and 2 bases, there was a span of 12 bases. In germline, CDR1 is SGHKS, CDR2 YYEKEE (reference sequence). This CDR3 has 15 amino acids. CDR3 sequence reads: CASSLASTAPYEQYF. DNA of the CDR3: TGTGCCAGCAGCTTGGCCTCAACGGCACCCTACGAGCAGTACTTC.

This clonotype appeared many times. J is TRBJ1-6 and V is TRBV4-3; no definite D call. The CDR3 sequence is 17 residues long. Trimming pared 1 base from V and 0 bases from J, leaving 10 bases between. Germline loops: CDR1 LGHNA, CDR2 YSLEER. This CDR3 is CASSQVFPSSYNSPLHF. The CDR3 nucleotides are TGCGCCAGCAGCCAAGTCTTTCCGAGCTCCTATAATTCACCCCTCCACTTT.

This chain connects TRBV20-1 to TRBJ1-1; possibly TRBD1 for D (5 bases). Germline lookup yields CDR1 DFQATT and CDR2 SNEGSKA (reference sequence). The CDR3 sequence is 15 residues long. The V end was cut by 1 base, the J end by 0 bases, with 12 bases between. The CDR3 DNA is TGCAGTGCTAGAGTGGGGCGATGGATGAACACTGAAGCTTTCTTT. Translating it yields CSARVGRWMNTEAFF.

CDR3 loop: CASCRDSNSPLHF. The CDR3 bases are TGTGCCAGCTGTCGGGACAGCAATTCACCCCTCCACTTT. V and J are TRBV6-5 and TRBJ1-6; 7 nucleotides match TRBD1. V lost 8 bases, J lost 7 bases, and 5 bases stayed unmatched. Germline assignment: CDR1 MNHEY and CDR2 SVGAGI. This CDR3 has 13 amino acids.

The chain carries TRBV10-3 and TRBJ1-2; tentatively, D is TRBD1 (5 bases). The CDR3 runs 13 residues. Germline V gene sequence: CDR1 ENHRY, CDR2 SYGVKD. Trimming stripped 6 bases from V and 0 bases from J, with 8 bases between. The CDR3, as DNA: TGTGCCATCAGCAGGGAGGCTAACTATGGCTACACCTTC. It yields the protein CAISREANYGYTF.

This chain connects TRBV12-3 or TRBV12-4 to TRBJ2-7; D is perhaps TRBD1 or TRBD2 (6 bases each). V gave up 5 bases and J gave up 3 bases, with 11 bases separating them. CDR3 length: 13 residues. The CDR3 DNA sequence: TGTGCCAGCAGTCGAAGGGGGGTCTACGAGCAGTACTTC. The encoded protein is CASSRRGVYEQYF.

The V call is TRBV3-1, the J call TRBJ2-5; D may correspond to TRBD1 or TRBD2 (5 bases each). Trimming cost V 5 bases and J 3 bases, with 22 bases left between them. CDR3 size: 17 residues. CDR1 LGHDT and CDR2 YNNKEL come from the germline V gene (reference sequence). CDR3 protein: CASSFQGTSDLKETQYF. DNA for the CDR3: TGTGCCAGCAGCTTCCAAGGGACGTCCGACCTAAAAGAGACCCAGTACTTC.

The CDR3 here is CASSQEGDGPRGIWYGYTF. In DNA form, the CDR3 reads TGCGCCAGCAGCCAAGAGGGGGACGGCCCCAGGGGTATATGGTATGGCTACACCTTC. This chain joins TRBV4-1 and TRBJ1-2; tentative D call: TRBD1 (6 bases). The CDR3 runs 19 residues. The V and J ends lost 0 bases and 5 bases respectively, with 25 bases between them. CDR1 is MGHRA, CDR2 YSYEKL, per germline.

The CDR3 DNA reads as TGCGCCAGCAGCCAAGCAAGTCGAGCTGGGACAGGGGGCGGGGAGACCCAGTACTTC. Protein product: CASSQASRAGTGGGETQYF. The chain links TRBV4-1 to TRBJ2-5, with TRBD1 matching 12 bases. V lost 1 base, J lost 5 bases, and 14 bases stayed unmatched. This CDR3 has 19 amino acids. Germline CDR1 and CDR2: MGHRA and YSYEKL.

J is TRBJ2-7 and V is TRBV29-1; no firm D call. Germline CDR1 SQVTM, CDR2 ANQGSEA. V lost 4 bases and J 6 bases, leaving 13 bases between the germline ends. This CDR3 comprises 12 residues. CDR3 in DNA: TGCAGCGTTGCCGCGACGGTGGGCGAGCAGTACTTC. As protein: CSVAATVGEQYF.

The CDR3 nucleotides are TGTGCCAGCAGCCCGACAGGGAATCTTGACTACACCTTC. Its protein product is CASSPTGNLDYTF. The chain uses TRBV6-5 and TRBJ1-2; 7 bases are shared with TRBD1. Trimming cost V 6 bases and J 10 bases; bases outside gene matches: 11. The CDR3 runs 13 residues. The germline CDR1 and CDR2 sequences are MNHEY and SVGAGI.

This chain connects TRBV20-1 to TRBJ2-5, with a weak D call TRBD2 (5 bases). The J call may not be correct, given that the DNA end is closer to TRBJ2-7. This CDR3 has 14 amino acids. Germline CDR1 DFQATT, CDR2 SNEGSKA (reference sequence). CDR3 amino acids: CSANPFQRSYEQYF. In nucleotides, the CDR3 is TGCAGTGCTAACCCATTCCAGCGGTCCTACGAGCAGTACTTC.

The chain is built from TRBV15 and TRBJ2-7; D unresolved. Trimming cost V 1 base and J 4 bases, with 14 bases left between them. Germline V CDR1 and CDR2: LNHNV, YYDKDF (reference sequence). The length of the CDR3 is 15 residues. The CDR3 region is CATSRARTEKYEQYF. The CDR3 nucleotides read TGTGCCACCAGCAGAGCGCGGACGGAGAAGTACGAGCAGTACTTC.

The chain employs TRBV13 and TRBJ2-4; 9 nucleotides align to TRBD2. TRBJ2-7 matches the DNA end more closely, so the J call is doubtful. The V gene's germline CDR1 is PRHDT and CDR2 FYEKMQ (reference sequence). This CDR3 is 20 amino acids long. DNA of the CDR3: TGTGCCAGCAGCTTAGGCACCTACTATAGCGGGAGTCCCTTTTCCTACGAGCAGTACTTC. This gives the protein CASSLGTYYSGSPFSYEQYF.

The chain carries TRBV7-2 and TRBJ2-1; 13 bases line up with TRBD2. The CDR3 length is 15 residues. Germline-derived CDR1 and CDR2 are SGHTA and FQGNSA. The junction had 3 bases not matched to a gene; V was cut back by 4 bases and J by 6 bases. CDR3 in DNA: TGTGCCAGCAGCTATGGACTAGCGGGGGTCAATGAGCAGTTCTTC. Its translation: CASSYGLAGVNEQFF.

A few counts support this clonotype. V is TRBV27 and J is TRBJ2-7; D remains ambiguous. V was cut by 1 base and J by 3 bases, with 10 bases left in between. Germline V gene sequence: CDR1 MNHEY, CDR2 SMNVEV (reference sequence). The CDR3 loop spans 14 amino acids. The CDR3 here is CASSLLAWGYEQYF. DNA of the CDR3: TGTGCCAGCAGTTTATTGGCCTGGGGCTACGAGCAGTACTTC.

This clonotype was picked up one time. The germline gene is not matched at one end of the junction; a read error may be the cause. V usage is TRBV5-1 and J usage is TRBJ2-6; D is possibly TRBD1 (6 bases). This CDR3 is built from 17 residues. CDR1 and CDR2 (germline): SGHRS, YFSETQ. CDR3 DNA: TGCGCCAGCAGCTTGGTTTTACAGGGTTCTGGGGCCGACGTCCTGACTTTC. This translates into CASSLVLQGSGADVLTF.

This clonotype was observed at least ten times. The chain employs TRBV11-1 and TRBJ2-7; TRBD1 aligns across 7 bases. There are 13 residues in the CDR3. J lost 3 bases, V lost 5 bases, and 4 bases had no gene match. CDR1 and CDR2 (germline): SGHAT, FQDESV (reference sequence). The CDR3 here is CASSRTGNYEQYF. In DNA form, the CDR3 reads TGTGCCAGCAGCCGGACAGGAAACTACGAGCAGTACTTC.

The rearrangement uses TRBV7-8 and TRBJ1-5; 9 bases align to TRBD1. V was pared by 3 bases and J by 5 bases, with 5 bases of the junction left unmatched. The CDR3 has 15 amino acids. The V gene's germline CDR1 is SGHVS and CDR2 FQNEAQ. The CDR3: CASSLGQGGYQPQHF. CDR3 DNA: TGTGCCAGCAGCTTGGGACAGGGCGGTTATCAGCCCCAGCATTTT.

This clonotype was observed a few times. This chain uses TRBV28 with TRBJ1-2, with D uncertain. This CDR3 is built from 14 residues. The germline V and J ends were trimmed by 2 bases and 6 bases, with 13 bases remaining between them. CDR1 and CDR2 from the germline V gene are MDHEN and SYDVKM. The CDR3 nucleotides are TGTGCCAGCAGTTTACTTGACCGGACTCATGGCTACACCTTC. Its translation: CASSLLDRTHGYTF.

This clonotype was seen more than once but under ten times. The CDR3 DNA sequence: TGCAGTGCTAGAGCCGGCATAGCAGGGGATGGCTACACCTTC. It translates to CSARAGIAGDGYTF. The J gene is TRBJ1-2, the V gene TRBV20-1, with a possible D match to TRBD1 (6 bases). This CDR3 is 14 amino acids long. In germline, CDR1 is DFQATT, CDR2 SNEGSKA (reference sequence). Trimming took off 1 base at V and 6 bases at J, with 15 bases between the two ends.

The chain joins TRBV4-1 to TRBJ2-3, with 7 bases lining up with TRBD1. Germline trimming cut 5 bases from V and 0 bases from J; bases unmatched to any gene: 14. Germline V gene lookup returns CDR1 MGHRA and CDR2 YSYEKL. The CDR3 loop spans 18 amino acids. The CDR3 loop is CASSARPGDRASTDTQYF. CDR3 in DNA: TGCGCCAGCAGCGCCAGACCCGGAGACAGGGCCAGCACAGATACGCAGTATTTT.

This clonotype was picked up one time. The CDR3 region is CASSPRRAGSPLHF. In DNA, the CDR3 is TGCGCCAGCAGCCCCCGCAGGGCAGGCTCACCCCTCCACTTT. This chain uses TRBV4-1 with TRBJ1-6; possibly TRBD1 for D (5 bases). Germline V lookup: CDR1 MGHRA, CDR2 YSYEKL. The CDR3 length is 14 residues. V lost 4 bases, J lost 10 bases, and 14 bases lay in between.

The chain combines TRBV29-1 with TRBJ1-2, with a weak D call TRBD1 (5 bases). V lost 1 base to trimming and J lost 5 bases, with 17 bases between them. Per the germline V gene, CDR1 is SQVTM and CDR2 is ANQGSEA. The CDR3 loop spans 15 amino acids. The CDR3 region has the DNA TGCAGCGTTGAAGGGCGTGTCGGCGGGGGATATGGCTACACCTTC. Its translation: CSVEGRVGGGYGYTF.